The sequence of this TCR beta chain was determined in a study of blood T cell repertoires in COVID-19. Study summary: Sites in the United States, Italy and Spain provided acute and convalescent COVID-19 samples. T cells, B-cell-depleted T cells, or PBMCs provided the cDNA or gDNA that served as material.

Germline V gene data show CDR1 as SGHVS and CDR2 as FQNEAQ. V dropped 5 bases and J dropped 1 base, with 14 bases sitting between them. This CDR3 has 15 amino acids. In the original analysis: Quantification of nucleated cells was approximated via reference gene primer amplification. Only in-frame clones appear in the TCRdb table, and some are missing; sequencing was by immunoSEQ multiplex PCR. That table supplies the V and J calls and clone size; D and trimming were determined from the DNA. The data contain about 40,000 clones, roughly 80% of them singletons. Input material: peripheral blood. This sequence originates from a woman in her sixties or seventies with acute or convalescent COVID-19. The chain uses TRBV7-8 and TRBJ1-1; no reliable D call. This CDR3 reads CASSHREGWNTEAFF. DNA of the CDR3: TGTGCCAGCAGCCACCGGGAAGGATGGAACACTGAAGCTTTCTTT.